The next 25 T cell receptor beta chains were all read from a single sample in a study of blood T cell repertoires in COVID-19. Assay used: immunoSEQ multiplex PCR; TCRdb lists only in-frame clones, some missing. The table records a few hundred thousand clones, approximately 89% of them present only once. Input material: PBMCs or T cells enriched from blood (not recorded which). Receptors originate from a young woman who had recovered from COVID-19.

The chain carries TRBV12-3 or TRBV12-4 and TRBJ1-2; perhaps TRBD1 as D (5 bases). V lost 3 bases, J lost 8 bases, and 13 bases lay in between. This CDR3 has 13 residues. The CDR3 nucleotides are TGTGCCAGCAGTTTGACAGCCCAATCCGGCTACACCTTC. It specifies CASSLTAQSGYTF.

This rearrangement joins TRBV7-9 to TRBJ2-6; 9 positions match TRBD1. This CDR3 spans 15 amino acids. In germline, CDR1 is SEHNR, CDR2 FQNEAQ (reference sequence). V trimming: 7 bases; J trimming: 2 bases; junction bases outside the gene matches: 3. The CDR3 is CASTWTGAGANVLTF. The DNA of the CDR3 is TGTGCCAGCACCTGGACAGGGGCTGGGGCCAACGTCCTGACTTTC. Full variable domain (missing parts from reference TRBV7-9 and TRBJ2-6): DTGVSQNPRHKITKRGQNVTFRCDPISEHNRLYWYRQTLGQGPEFLTYFQNEAQLEKSRLLSDRFSAERPKGSFSTLEIQRTEQGDSAMYLCASTWTGAGANVLTFGAGSRLTVL.

This clone was detected once. This chain joins TRBV6-6 and TRBJ1-5; perhaps TRBD1 as D (5 bases). The length of the CDR3 is 14 residues. The germline V gene encodes CDR1 MNHNY and CDR2 SVGAGI (reference sequence). The V end lost 3 bases, the J end lost 5 bases, and 11 bases lay between the germline ends. CDR3 DNA: TGTGCCAGCAGTTATCAGGGTTGGGATCAGCCCCAGCATTTT. It codes for CASSYQGWDQPQHF.

The V and J genes are TRBV2 and TRBJ2-1; 8 positions agree with TRBD2. The CDR3 has 15 amino acids. V trimming: 7 bases; J trimming: 6 bases; junction bases outside the gene matches: 11. Per the germline V gene, CDR1 is SNHLY and CDR2 is FYNNEI. The CDR3 reads CASMWAGGYANEQFF. The CDR3 bases are TGTGCCAGCATGTGGGCGGGGGGATACGCCAATGAGCAGTTCTTC.

In this sample, this clone turned up once. The V and J genes are TRBV19 and TRBJ2-3, with 8 bases matching TRBD2. The CDR3 spans 14 residues. CDR1 is LNHDA and CDR2 is SQIVND in the germline V gene (reference sequence). Losses at the gene ends were 7 bases for V and 1 base for J; bases not matched to a gene: 4. As DNA, the CDR3 is TGTGCCAGTACCAAAGCGGGGGGCACAGATACGCAGTATTTT. It translates to CASTKAGGTDTQYF.

V usage is TRBV19 and J usage is TRBJ1-2; D perhaps matches TRBD1 (5 bases). The germline CDR1 and CDR2 sequences are LNHDA and SQIVND (reference sequence). This CDR3 region has 15 residues. Trimming stripped 5 bases from V and 5 bases from J, with 18 bases between. This chain's CDR3 is CASSRSRDLRYGYTF. The CDR3 nucleotides read TGTGCCAGTAGTCGTTCCAGGGATCTTAGATATGGCTACACCTTC. The complete variable domain, with remaining parts taken from reference TRBV19 and TRBJ1-2, reads DGGITQSPKYLFRKEGQNVTLSCEQNLNHDAMYWYRQDPGQGLRLIYYSQIVNDFQKGDIAEGYSVSREKKESFPLTVTSAQKNPTAFYLCASSRSRDLRYGYTFGSGTRLTVV.

The chain recombines TRBV19 with TRBJ2-1; D perhaps matches TRBD2 (5 bases). The CDR3 extends over 12 amino acids. Germline V gene data show CDR1 as LNHDA and CDR2 as SQIVND (reference sequence). The germline V and J ends were trimmed by 5 bases and 15 bases, with 17 bases remaining between them. CDR3 loop: CASSDAGPHLFF. CDR3 nucleotides: TGTGCCAGTAGTGACGCGGGTCCCCATCTGTTCTTC.

This clone was seen just once. The genes are TRBV13 and TRBJ2-6; D uncertain. V shed 3 bases and J shed 4 bases, with 10 bases lying between them. Germline lookup yields CDR1 PRHDT and CDR2 FYEKMQ (reference sequence). The CDR3 sequence is 15 residues long. CDR3 protein: CASSFSVIGANVLTF. In DNA form, the CDR3 reads TGTGCCAGCAGCTTTTCGGTTATAGGGGCCAACGTCCTGACTTTC. The entire variable domain, with the rest obtained from reference TRBV13 and TRBJ2-6, is as follows: AAGVIQSPRHLIKEKRETATLKCYPIPRHDTVYWYQQGPGQDPQFLISFYEKMQSDKGSIPDRFSAQQFSDYHSELNMSSLELGDSALYFCASSFSVIGANVLTFGAGSRLTVL.

The chain couples TRBV4-1 to TRBJ2-1, with D possibly matching TRBD2 (5 bases). Germline V gives CDR1 MGHRA, CDR2 YSYEKL. This CDR3 is 16 amino acids long. Trimming stripped 1 base from V and 2 bases from J, with 12 bases between. This CDR3 is CASSQVVSGTYNEQFF. CDR3 DNA: TGCGCCAGCAGCCAAGTGGTCTCGGGGACCTACAATGAGCAGTTCTTC.

The chain is built from TRBV2 and TRBJ2-5; 9 nucleotides match TRBD1. The CDR3 consists of 14 residues. With 7 bases clipped from V and 4 bases from J, the junction kept 7 bases outside the gene matches. Germline V CDR1 and CDR2: SNHLY, FYNNEI. The CDR3 sequence: CASTGTGIGETQYF. CDR3 sequence (DNA): TGTGCCAGCACCGGGACAGGGATAGGAGAGACCCAGTACTTC.

This clone was seen a few times. CDR3 nucleotides: TGCGCCAGCAGCTTGGGGACAGGGGGCGGCGAGCAGTACTTC. Protein: CASSLGTGGGEQYF. This chain connects TRBV5-1 to TRBJ2-7, with 11 bases matching TRBD1. The CDR3 totals 14 residues. V gave up 0 bases and J gave up 6 bases; unmatched junction bases: 2. Per germline, CDR1 SGHRS and CDR2 YFSETQ.

The chain recombines TRBV18 with TRBJ1-1, with D possibly matching TRBD1 (5 bases). The CDR3 contains 17 residues. Germline V CDR1 and CDR2: KGHSH, LQKENI. The V and J ends lost 2 bases and 4 bases respectively, with 20 bases between them. The CDR3 nucleotides are TGTGCCAGCTCACCAAGCTTTCGCGGAGGGGCGAGCACTGAAGCTTTCTTT. Translating gives CASSPSFRGGASTEAFF.

The rearrangement joins TRBV4-1 to TRBJ2-1; 9 bases line up with TRBD2. The junction had 8 bases not matched to a gene; V was cut back by 2 bases and J by 0 bases. Per germline, CDR1 MGHRA and CDR2 YSYEKL. The CDR3 runs to 18 residues. The CDR3 protein is CASSQYGTSRDSYNEQFF. The CDR3, as DNA: TGCGCCAGCAGCCAATACGGGACTAGCAGGGACTCCTACAATGAGCAGTTCTTC.

V and J are TRBV18 and TRBJ1-2; the match to TRBD1 covers 8 bases. This CDR3 contains 15 residues. Germline-derived CDR1 and CDR2 are KGHSH and LQKENI. V lost 3 bases to trimming and J lost 7 bases; unmatched junction nucleotides: 10. The chain's CDR3 is CASSPGTHGQGGYTF. As DNA, the CDR3 is TGTGCCAGCTCACCGGGGACTCACGGACAGGGTGGCTACACCTTC. Full variable domain (remainder filled in from reference TRBV18 and TRBJ1-2): NAGVMQNPRHLVRRRGQEARLRCSPMKGHSHVYWYRQLPEEGLKFMVYLQKENIIDESGMPKERFSAEFPKEGPSILRIQQVVRGDSAAYFCASSPGTHGQGGYTFGSGTRLTVV.

The sample holds a few counts of this clone. V usage is TRBV5-6 and J usage is TRBJ2-6, with 7 bases matching TRBD2. The ends lost 3 bases at V and 4 bases at J; junction bases unmatched: 4. Germline CDR1 and CDR2: SGHDT and YYEEEE. This CDR3 is built from 15 residues. The CDR3 coding sequence is TGTGCCAGCAGCTCAGCGGGGAGAGGGGCCAACGTCCTGACTTTC. Amino acids: CASSSAGRGANVLTF.

In this sample, this clone turned up a few times. The V gene is TRBV11-3, the J gene TRBJ1-1; 8 bases line up with TRBD1. The CDR3 consists of 13 residues. J lost 3 bases, V lost 5 bases, and 2 bases had no gene match. Germline CDR1 SGHNT, CDR2 YENEEA. Written as DNA, the CDR3 is TGTGCCAGCAGCACAGGGGGGTACACTGAAGCTTTCTTT. It codes for CASSTGGYTEAFF. Complete variable domain (other parts from reference TRBV11-3 and TRBJ1-1): EAGVVQSPRYKIIEKKQPVAFWCNPISGHNTLYWYLQNLGQGPELLIRYENEEAVDDSQLPKDRFSAERLKGVDSTLKIQPAELGDSAVYLCASSTGGYTEAFFGQGTRLTVV.

V gene TRBV15 combines with J gene TRBJ1-6; possibly TRBD1 for D (5 bases). Germline CDR1 reads LNHNV; CDR2 reads YYDKDF (reference sequence). V lost 3 bases and J lost 5, with 14 bases in between. The CDR3 extends over 16 amino acids. The chain's CDR3 is CATSSPGGLHNSPLHF. CDR3 coding DNA: TGTGCCACCAGCAGTCCCGGGGGTCTCCATAATTCACCCCTCCACTTT.

The chain combines TRBV6-1 with TRBJ2-2, with TRBD1 matching over 7 bases. This CDR3 comprises 15 residues. Germline trimming cut 5 bases from V and 5 bases from J; bases unmatched to any gene: 8. Germline values: CDR1 MNHNS, CDR2 SASEGT. Written as DNA, the CDR3 is TGTGCCAGCAGTAGCTGGGACAGTTTAACCGGGGAGCTGTTTTTT. Protein: CASSSWDSLTGELFF.

This clone was counted only a few times. The rearrangement links TRBV2 to TRBJ1-5; tentatively, D is TRBD1 (5 bases). Trimming removed 6 bases at V and 5 bases at J, with 23 bases between. This CDR3 contains 17 residues. Germline lookup yields CDR1 SNHLY and CDR2 FYNNEI. The chain's CDR3 is CASSTKGKGIVDQPQHF. CDR3 DNA sequence: TGTGCCAGCAGCACAAAGGGGAAGGGGATCGTGGATCAGCCCCAGCATTTT.

The rearrangement joins TRBV6-4 to TRBJ1-1; D not resolved. V was clipped by 6 bases and J by 1 base, with 12 bases between them. The CDR3 length is 14 residues. Germline CDR1 MRHNA, CDR2 SNTAGT. The DNA of the CDR3 is TGTGCCAGCAGCGCCGGTCCGGGGAACACTGAAGCTTTCTTT. Amino acids: CASSAGPGNTEAFF.

The genes are TRBV5-1 and TRBJ2-7, with TRBD1 matching 7 bases. CDR3 length: 14 residues. Unmatched junction bases numbered 6, after V lost 4 bases and J lost 2 bases. Germline V gene data show CDR1 as SGHRS and CDR2 as YFSETQ. CDR3 nucleotides: TGCGCCAGCAGCGTGAGGGGGCCCCCCTACGAGCAGTACTTC. This codes for CASSVRGPPYEQYF.

This rearrangement joins TRBV6-1 to TRBJ2-1; the match to TRBD2 covers 14 bases. Germline V CDR1 and CDR2: MNHNS, SASEGT. This CDR3 has 15 amino acids. Losses at the gene ends were 3 bases for V and 12 bases for J; bases not matched to a gene: 7. CDR3 loop: CASSEAGTSGRRQFF. For the CDR3, the DNA is TGTGCCAGCAGTGAGGCCGGGACTAGCGGGAGACGGCAGTTCTTC.

J is TRBJ1-5 and V is TRBV6-5, with D possibly TRBD1 on 6 matching bases. Germline loops: CDR1 MNHEY, CDR2 SVGAGI. Trimming took 7 bases from V and 2 from J, leaving 15 bases between them. The CDR3 is made up of 15 amino acids. DNA for the CDR3: TGTGCCAGCAACGAAGGGGGTATGGGCAATCAGCCCCAGCATTTT. Translating it yields CASNEGGMGNQPQHF.

The chain links TRBV5-6 to TRBJ2-7, with D perhaps matching TRBD2 (6 bases). Germline V gives CDR1 SGHDT, CDR2 YYEEEE. The CDR3 extends over 14 amino acids. Trimming left V 0 bases short and J 3 bases short, with 10 bases between. Written as DNA, the CDR3 is TGTGCCAGCAGCTTGGACGGGAGCGGCTACGAGCAGTACTTC. Its translation is CASSLDGSGYEQYF.

The chain joins TRBV4-3 to TRBJ2-1; perhaps TRBD1 as D (5 bases). Looked up from germline, CDR1 is LGHNA and CDR2 is YSLEER. The V end was cut by 0 bases, the J end by 6 bases, with 21 bases between. This CDR3 is 18 amino acids long. CDR3 DNA: TGCGCCAGCAGCCAAGATCTGACGCGAACAGGTCTTTCCAATGAGCAGTTCTTC. Translating it yields CASSQDLTRTGLSNEQFF.